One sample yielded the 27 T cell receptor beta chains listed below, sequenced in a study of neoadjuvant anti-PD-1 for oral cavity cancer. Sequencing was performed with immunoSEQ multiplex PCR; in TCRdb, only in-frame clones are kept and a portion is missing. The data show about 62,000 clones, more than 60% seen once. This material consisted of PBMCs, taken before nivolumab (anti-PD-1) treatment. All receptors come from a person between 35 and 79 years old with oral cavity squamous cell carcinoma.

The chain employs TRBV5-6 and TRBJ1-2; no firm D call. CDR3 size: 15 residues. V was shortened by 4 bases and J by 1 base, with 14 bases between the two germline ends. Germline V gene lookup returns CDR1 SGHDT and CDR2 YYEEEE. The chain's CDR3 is CASSVFFYLNYGYTF. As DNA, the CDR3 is TGTGCCAGCAGCGTCTTTTTTTATCTTAACTATGGCTACACCTTC. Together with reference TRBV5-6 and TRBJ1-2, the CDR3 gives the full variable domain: DAGVTQSPTHLIKTRGQQVTLRCSPKSGHDTVSWYQQALGQGPQFIFQYYEEEERQRGNFPDRFSGHQFPNYSSELNVNALLLGDSALYLCASSVFFYLNYGYTFGSGTRLTVV.

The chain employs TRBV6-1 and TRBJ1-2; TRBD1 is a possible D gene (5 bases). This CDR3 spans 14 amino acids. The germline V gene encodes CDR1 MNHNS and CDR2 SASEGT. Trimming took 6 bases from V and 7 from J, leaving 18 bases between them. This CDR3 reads CASSLGGFGTGYTF. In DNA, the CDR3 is TGTGCCAGCAGCCTTGGGGGGTTCGGGACTGGCTACACCTTC.

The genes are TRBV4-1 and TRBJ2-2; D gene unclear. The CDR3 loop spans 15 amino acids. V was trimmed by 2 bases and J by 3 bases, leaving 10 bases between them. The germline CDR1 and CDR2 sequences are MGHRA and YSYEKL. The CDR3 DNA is TGCGCCAGCAGCCAAAGTCAGGCGGACACCGGGGAGCTGTTTTTT. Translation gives CASSQSQADTGELFF.

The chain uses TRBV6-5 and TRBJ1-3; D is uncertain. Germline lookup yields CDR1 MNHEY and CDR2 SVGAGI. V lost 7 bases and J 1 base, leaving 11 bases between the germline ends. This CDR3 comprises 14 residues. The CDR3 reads CASKVRDSGNTIYF. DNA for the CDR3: TGTGCCAGCAAAGTAAGGGATTCTGGAAACACCATATATTTT.

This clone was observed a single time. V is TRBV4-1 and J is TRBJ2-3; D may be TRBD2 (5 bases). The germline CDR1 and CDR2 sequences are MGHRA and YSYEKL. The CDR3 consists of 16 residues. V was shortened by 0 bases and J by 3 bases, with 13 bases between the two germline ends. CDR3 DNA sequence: TGCGCCAGCAGCCAAGAAGGAACTAGGAGGACAGATACGCAGTATTTT. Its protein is CASSQEGTRRTDTQYF.

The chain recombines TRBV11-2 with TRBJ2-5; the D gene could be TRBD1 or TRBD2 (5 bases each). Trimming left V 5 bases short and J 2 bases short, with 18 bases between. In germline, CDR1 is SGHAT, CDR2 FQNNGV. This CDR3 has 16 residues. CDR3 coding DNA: TGTGCCAGCAGCCCCTTCGATCTGAGGGGACAAGAGACCCAGTACTTC. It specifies CASSPFDLRGQETQYF.

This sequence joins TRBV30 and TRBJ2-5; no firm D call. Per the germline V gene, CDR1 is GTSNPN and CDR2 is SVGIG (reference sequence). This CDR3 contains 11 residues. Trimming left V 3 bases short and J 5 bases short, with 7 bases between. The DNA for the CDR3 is TGTGCCTGGAGCCACAAGGAGACCCAGTACTTC. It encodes CAWSHKETQYF.

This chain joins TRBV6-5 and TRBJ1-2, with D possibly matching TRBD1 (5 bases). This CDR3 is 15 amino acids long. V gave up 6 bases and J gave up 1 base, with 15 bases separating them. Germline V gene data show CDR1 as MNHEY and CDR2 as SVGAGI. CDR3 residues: CASREPGRSNYGYTF. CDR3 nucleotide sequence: TGTGCCAGCAGGGAACCGGGACGCAGTAACTATGGCTACACCTTC.

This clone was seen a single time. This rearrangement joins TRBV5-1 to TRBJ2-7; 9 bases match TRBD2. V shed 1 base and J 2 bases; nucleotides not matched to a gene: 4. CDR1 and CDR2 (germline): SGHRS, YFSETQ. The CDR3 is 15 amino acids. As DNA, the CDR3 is TGCGCCAGCAGCTTGAAAGCGGGGGGTACCTACGAGCAGTACTTC. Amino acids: CASSLKAGGTYEQYF.

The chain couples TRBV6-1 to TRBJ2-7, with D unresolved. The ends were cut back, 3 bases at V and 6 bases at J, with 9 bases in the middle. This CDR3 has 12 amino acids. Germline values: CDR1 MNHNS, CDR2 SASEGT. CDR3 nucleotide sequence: TGTGCCAGCAGTGATGTCTGGGGCGAGCAGTACTTC. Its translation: CASSDVWGEQYF.

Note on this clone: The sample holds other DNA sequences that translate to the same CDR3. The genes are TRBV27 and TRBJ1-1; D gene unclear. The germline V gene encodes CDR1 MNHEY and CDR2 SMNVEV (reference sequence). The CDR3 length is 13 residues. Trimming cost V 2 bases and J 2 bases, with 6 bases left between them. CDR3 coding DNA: TGTGCCAGCAGTTTAAGGGAAAACACTGAAGCTTTCTTT. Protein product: CASSLRENTEAFF.

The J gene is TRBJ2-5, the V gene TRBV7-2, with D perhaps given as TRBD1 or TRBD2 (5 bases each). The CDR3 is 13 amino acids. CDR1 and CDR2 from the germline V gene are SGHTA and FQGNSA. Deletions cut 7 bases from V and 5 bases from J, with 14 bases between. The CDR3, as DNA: TGTGCCAGCACCTTCGGGGCAACGGAGACCCAGTACTTC. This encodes CASTFGATETQYF.

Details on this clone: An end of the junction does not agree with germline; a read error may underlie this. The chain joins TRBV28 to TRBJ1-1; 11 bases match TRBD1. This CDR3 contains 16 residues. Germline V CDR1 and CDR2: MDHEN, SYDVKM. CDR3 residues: CASSLNLPGQGVAPSF. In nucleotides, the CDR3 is TGTGCCAGCAGTTTAAACCTTCCGGGACAGGGGGTCGCGCCATCCTTT.

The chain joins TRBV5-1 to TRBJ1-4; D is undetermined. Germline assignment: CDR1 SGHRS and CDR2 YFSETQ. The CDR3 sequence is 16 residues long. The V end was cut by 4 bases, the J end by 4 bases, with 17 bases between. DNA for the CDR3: TGCGCCAGCAGCACCGGGTTCGGGCAGGTTAATGAAAAACTGTTTTTT. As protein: CASSTGFGQVNEKLFF.

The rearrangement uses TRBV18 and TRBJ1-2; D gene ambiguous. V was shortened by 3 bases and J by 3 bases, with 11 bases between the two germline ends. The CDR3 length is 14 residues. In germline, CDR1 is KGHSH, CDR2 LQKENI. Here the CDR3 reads CASSPVPVDYGYTF. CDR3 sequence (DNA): TGTGCCAGCTCACCGGTCCCGGTGGACTATGGCTACACCTTC.

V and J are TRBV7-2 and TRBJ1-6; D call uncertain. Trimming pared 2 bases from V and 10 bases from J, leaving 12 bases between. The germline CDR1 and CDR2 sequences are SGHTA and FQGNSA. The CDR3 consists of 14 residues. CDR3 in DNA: TGTGCCAGCAGCTTACGGGGAGAAGGCTCACCCCTCCACTTT. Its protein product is CASSLRGEGSPLHF.

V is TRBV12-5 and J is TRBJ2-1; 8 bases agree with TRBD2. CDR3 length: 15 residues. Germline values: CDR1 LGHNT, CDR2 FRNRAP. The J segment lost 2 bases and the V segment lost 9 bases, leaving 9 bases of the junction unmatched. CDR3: CASRRGGPPYNEQFF. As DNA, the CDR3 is TGTGCTAGCCGTCGGGGGGGACCCCCCTACAATGAGCAGTTCTTC. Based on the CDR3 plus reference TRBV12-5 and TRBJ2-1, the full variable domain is DARVTQTPRHKVTEMGQEVTMRCQPILGHNTVFWYRQTMMQGLELLAYFRNRAPLDDSGMPKDRFSAEMPDATLATLKIQPSEPRDSAVYFCASRRGGPPYNEQFFGPGTRLTVL.

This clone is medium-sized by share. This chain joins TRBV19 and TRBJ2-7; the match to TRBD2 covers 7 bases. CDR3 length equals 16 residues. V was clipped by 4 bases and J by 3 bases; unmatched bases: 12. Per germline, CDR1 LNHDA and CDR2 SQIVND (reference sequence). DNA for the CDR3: TGTGCCAGTAGTAGAGACCGGGGACCGGGGGGCTACGAGCAGTACTTC. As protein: CASSRDRGPGGYEQYF.

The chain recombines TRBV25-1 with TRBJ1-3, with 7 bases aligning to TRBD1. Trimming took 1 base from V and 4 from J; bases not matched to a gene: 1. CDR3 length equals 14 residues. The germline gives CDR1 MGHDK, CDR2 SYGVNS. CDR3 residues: CASSELGQGNTIYF. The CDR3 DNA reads TGTGCCAGCAGTGAATTGGGACAGGGAAACACCATATATTTT. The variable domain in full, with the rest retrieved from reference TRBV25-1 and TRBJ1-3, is EADIYQTPRYLVIGTGKKITLECSQTMGHDKMYWYQQDPGMELHLIHYSYGVNSTEKGDLSSESTVSRIRTEHFPLTLESARPSHTSQYLCASSELGQGNTIYFGEGSWLTVV.

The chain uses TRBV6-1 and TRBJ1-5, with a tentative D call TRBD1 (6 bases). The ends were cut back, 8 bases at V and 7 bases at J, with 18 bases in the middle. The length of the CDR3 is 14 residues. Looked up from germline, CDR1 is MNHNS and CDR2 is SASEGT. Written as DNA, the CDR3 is TGTGCCAGCGTCAACCAGGGGTCCGCCCAGCCCCAGCATTTT. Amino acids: CASVNQGSAQPQHF.

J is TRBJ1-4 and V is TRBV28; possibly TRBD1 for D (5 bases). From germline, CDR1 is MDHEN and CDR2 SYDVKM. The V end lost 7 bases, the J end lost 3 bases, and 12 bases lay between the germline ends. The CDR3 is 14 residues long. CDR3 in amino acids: CASNQGGANEKLFF. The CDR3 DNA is TGTGCCAGCAACCAGGGAGGGGCTAATGAAAAACTGTTTTTT.

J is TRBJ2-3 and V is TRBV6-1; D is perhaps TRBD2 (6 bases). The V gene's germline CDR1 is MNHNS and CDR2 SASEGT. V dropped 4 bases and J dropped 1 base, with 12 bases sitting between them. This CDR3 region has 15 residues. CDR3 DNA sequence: TGTGCCAGCAGTGCTCTGGGCGGGGGCACAGATACGCAGTATTTT. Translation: CASSALGGGTDTQYF.

The CDR3 DNA reads TGTGCCAGCAGTGACAGGGGGGGCAATCAGCCCCAGCATTTT. Translation: CASSDRGGNQPQHF. The genes are TRBV28 and TRBJ1-5; TRBD1 matches 9 bases. V shed 5 bases, J shed 2 bases, and the junction held 1 base outside the gene matches. CDR3 length: 14 residues. Per germline, CDR1 MDHEN and CDR2 SYDVKM.

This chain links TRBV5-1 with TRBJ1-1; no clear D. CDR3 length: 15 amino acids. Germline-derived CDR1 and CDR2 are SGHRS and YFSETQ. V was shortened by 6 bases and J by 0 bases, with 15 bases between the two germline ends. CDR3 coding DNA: TGCGCCAGCACACGGAGTGAATCAATGAACACTGAAGCTTTCTTT. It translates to CASTRSESMNTEAFF.

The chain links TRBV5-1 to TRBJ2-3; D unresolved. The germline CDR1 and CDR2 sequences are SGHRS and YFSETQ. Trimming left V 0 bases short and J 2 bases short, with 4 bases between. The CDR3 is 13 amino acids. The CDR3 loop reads CASSLGPTDTQYF. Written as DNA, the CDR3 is TGCGCCAGCAGCTTGGGACCCACAGATACGCAGTATTTT.

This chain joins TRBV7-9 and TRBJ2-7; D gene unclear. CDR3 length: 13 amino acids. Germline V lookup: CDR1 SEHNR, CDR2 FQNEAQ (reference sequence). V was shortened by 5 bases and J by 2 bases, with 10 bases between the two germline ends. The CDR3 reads CASSPRGPYEQYF. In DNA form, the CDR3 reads TGTGCCAGCAGCCCCAGAGGACCCTACGAGCAGTACTTC. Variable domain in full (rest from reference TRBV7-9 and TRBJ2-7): DTGVSQNPRHKITKRGQNVTFRCDPISEHNRLYWYRQTLGQGPEFLTYFQNEAQLEKSRLLSDRFSAERPKGSFSTLEIQRTEQGDSAMYLCASSPRGPYEQYFGPGTRLTVT.

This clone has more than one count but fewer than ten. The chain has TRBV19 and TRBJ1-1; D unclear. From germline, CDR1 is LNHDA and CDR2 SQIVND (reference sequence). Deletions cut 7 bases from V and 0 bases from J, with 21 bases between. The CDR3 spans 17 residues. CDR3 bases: TGTGCCAGTACCTCCTCGCGAGGGCACAACTTGAACACTGAAGCTTTCTTT. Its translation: CASTSSRGHNLNTEAFF.